This is a list of T cell receptor beta chains from one sample in a study of blood T cell repertoires in COVID-19. Generated by immunoSEQ multiplex PCR, the TCRdb table keeps only in-frame clones and is missing some. The sample holds some 320,000 clones, around 87% seen once. The sample taken for sequencing was PBMCs or T cells enriched from blood (not recorded which). The receptor set was obtained from a woman between 25 and 40 years old who had recovered from COVID-19. Each CDR3 is given with its conserved first and last residue. The order of the fields is CDR3 protein, CDR3 DNA, J gene, V gene, clone size, D gene. D genes are given only for firm matches. Size tells how often a clone was seen (once, few, many) or the class of an expanded clone, and some rows leave it out.

CDR3aa: CASARQGGRSPLHF
CDR3nt: TGTGCCAGCGCCCGCCAGGGAGGCAGATCACCCCTCCACTTT
j_gene: TRBJ1-6
v_gene: TRBV2
abundance: -
d_gene: -

CDR3aa: CASSRDRDYGYTF
CDR3nt: TGTGCCAGCAGTCGGGACAGGGATTATGGCTACACCTTC
j_gene: TRBJ1-2
v_gene: TRBV2
abundance: -
d_gene: TRBD1

CDR3aa: CASSLKRQATSGNTIYF
CDR3nt: TGTGCCAGCAGCTTAAAAAGACAGGCCACTTCTGGAAACACCATATATTTT
j_gene: TRBJ1-3
v_gene: TRBV5-4
abundance: -
d_gene: -

CDR3aa: CASSDSSALSLEAFF
CDR3nt: TGTGCCAGCAGTGACTCTAGCGCGTTATCCCTTGAAGCTTTCTTT
j_gene: TRBJ1-1
v_gene: TRBV6-5
abundance: -
d_gene: -

CDR3aa: CASSLRERSNPGYEQYF
CDR3nt: TGTGCCAGCAGCTTAAGGGAGCGGTCAAACCCGGGCTACGAGCAGTACTTC
j_gene: TRBJ2-7
v_gene: TRBV7-8
abundance: -
d_gene: -

CDR3aa: CASGRQGGLSGYTF
CDR3nt: TGTGCCAGCGGGAGACAGGGAGGCCTTAGTGGCTACACCTTC
j_gene: TRBJ1-2
v_gene: TRBV7-2
abundance: -
d_gene: TRBD1

CDR3aa: CASSYSHSRRNTEAFF
CDR3nt: TGTGCCAGCAGTTACTCGCACTCCCGGAGGAACACTGAAGCTTTCTTT
j_gene: TRBJ1-1
v_gene: TRBV6-5
abundance: once
d_gene: -

CDR3aa: CASSPAQRGANTEAFF
CDR3nt: TGCGCCAGCAGCCCCGCCCAGCGCGGGGCGAACACTGAAGCTTTCTTT
j_gene: TRBJ1-1
v_gene: TRBV4-1
abundance: -
d_gene: -

CDR3aa: CASSLSPTEANTGELFF
CDR3nt: TGTGCCAGCAGCTTGTCCCCAACAGAAGCGAACACCGGGGAGCTGTTTTTT
j_gene: TRBJ2-2
v_gene: TRBV5-4
abundance: -
d_gene: -

CDR3aa: CASSQEDREQFF
CDR3nt: TGTGCCAGCAGCCAAGAAGACAGGGAGCAGTTCTTC
j_gene: TRBJ2-1
v_gene: TRBV3-1/TRBV3-2
abundance: -
d_gene: -

CDR3aa: CASSEGGAGNSPLHF
CDR3nt: TGTGCCAGCAGTGAAGGCGGGGCAGGGAATTCACCCCTCCACTTT
j_gene: TRBJ1-6
v_gene: TRBV2
abundance: once
d_gene: -